Listed below are T cell receptor beta chains from one sample, sequenced in a study of T-cell reconstitution after alpha-beta-depleted transplantation in children. One entry per CDR3 protein, called by TCRdb with MiXCR from the PCR reads. The sample carries about 610,000 distinct CDR3 sequences, roughly a tenth recorded once. The material was PBMCs from the stem cell graft donor, obtained from the stem cell graft. The receptors come from a human donor who donated a stem cell graft to a child with acute myeloid leukemia. The CDR3 runs from the conserved cysteine through the conserved F or W. The D gene is left open where the match is weak. Expanded clones are given a class, and other clones once, few, many or no size at all.

j_gene | len | abundance | d_gene | v_gene | CDR3nt | CDR3aa
TRBJ1-1 | 14 | many | - | TRBV20-1 | TGCAGTGCTAGAGATGGGCAGAGGAACACTGAAGCTTTCTTT | CSARDGQRNTEAFF
TRBJ2-7 | 16 | - | - | TRBV27 | TGTGCCAGCAGTTTATCCGGGGGCGGGACCTCCTACGAGCAGTACTTC | CASSLSGGGTSYEQYF
TRBJ1-4 | 14 | - | TRBD1 | TRBV11-2 | TGTGCCAGCAGCTCAGGAATAGGGGGCGAAAAACTGTTTTTT | CASSSGIGGEKLFF
TRBJ2-1 | 12 | many | - | TRBV20-1 | TGCAGTGCAAGCCCCCGCTACAATGAGCAGTTCTTC | CSASPRYNEQFF
TRBJ2-1 | 12 | many | - | TRBV24-1 | TGTGCCACCAGTGATCAGGTAAATGAGCAGTTCTTC | CATSDQVNEQFF
TRBJ2-5 | 15 | - | - | TRBV5-1 | TGCGCCAGCAGCCCAGTGGGAGGAGGGAAAGAGACCCAGTACTTC | CASSPVGGGKETQYF
TRBJ1-5 | 16 | - | - | TRBV4-2 | TGTGCCAGCAGCCAAGATGGGATGGGTAGTAATCAGCCCCAGCATTTT | CASSQDGMGSNQPQHF
TRBJ1-1 | 13 | - | - | TRBV14 | TGTGCCAGCAGCCAAGTTACGGGCTATGAAGCTTTCTTT | CASSQVTGYEAFF
TRBJ2-7 | 17 | - | - | TRBV7-6 | TGTGCCAGCAGCTTATTTGGGGGGACGGCAGAAAACTACGAGCAGTACTTC | CASSLFGGTAENYEQYF
TRBJ1-1 | 15 | - | - | TRBV7-2 | TGTGCCAGCAGCTTAGCTCTCCAGGGGAGTACTGAAGCTTTCTTT | CASSLALQGSTEAFF
TRBJ2-5 | 17 | many | TRBD2 | TRBV6-5 | TGTGCCAGCAGCCGAAATGGACTAGCGGGAGACGGGGAGACCCAGTACTTC | CASSRNGLAGDGETQYF
TRBJ2-2 | 16 | few | TRBD1 | TRBV20-1 | TGCAGTGCCCAGCTTGGGGGGACAGGGAACACCGGGGAGCTGTTTTTT | CSAQLGGTGNTGELFF
TRBJ1-1 | 17 | many | - | TRBV12-3/TRBV12-4 | TGTGCCAGCAGTTTAAGAGTTGGGCAGGGGACTAACACTGAAGCTTTCTTT | CASSLRVGQGTNTEAFF
TRBJ1-1 | 15 | many | - | TRBV7-2 | TGTGCCAGCAGGCCAAGGGACGGGGTGAACACTGAAGCTTTCTTT | CASRPRDGVNTEAFF
TRBJ2-1 | 15 | many | TRBD1 | TRBV7-3 | TGTGCCAGCAGCTTGACAGGGGGCGGAGAGAATGAGCAGTTCTTC | CASSLTGGGENEQFF
TRBJ2-5 | 17 | few | TRBD2 | TRBV15 | TGTGCCACCAGCAGAGATCGCAGACTAGCGGGAGTAGAGACCCAGTACTTC | CATSRDRRLAGVETQYF
TRBJ1-1 | 13 | few | - | TRBV28 | TGTGCCATCCTGGATGATCGCTACACTGAAGCTTTCTTT | CAILDDRYTEAFF
TRBJ2-3 | 15 | - | TRBD2 | TRBV11-2 | TGTGCCAGCAGGAGAGTCGGGGGGATCACAGATACGCAGTATTTT | CASRRVGGITDTQYF
TRBJ1-1 | 12 | few | - | TRBV20-1 | TGCAGTGCTAGGGCAAGGGGGACTGAAGCTTTCTTT | CSARARGTEAFF
TRBJ2-1 | 13 | many | TRBD2 | TRBV20-1 | TGCAGTGCCAGACGGACTAGCGTTAATGAGCAGTTCTTC | CSARRTSVNEQFF
TRBJ2-1 | 14 | - | - | TRBV6-2/TRBV6-3 | TGTGCCAGCAGTCTCCTCCCGGTGTACAATGAGCAGTTCTTC | CASSLLPVYNEQFF
TRBJ2-5 | 13 | - | - | TRBV7-2 | TGTGCCAGCAGCCCTATTACCAGTATGACCCAGTACTTC | CASSPITSMTQYF
TRBJ2-5 | 16 | many | - | TRBV4-2 | TGTGCCAGCAGCCAGTCGGGGGCTAGCGGTGAAGAGACCCAGTACTTC | CASSQSGASGEETQYF
TRBJ2-2 | 14 | many | TRBD2 | TRBV10-3 | TGTGCGAGCGGGAGAGGCGGTAACACCGGGGAGCTGTTTTTT | CASGRGGNTGELFF
TRBJ2-3 | 13 | many | - | TRBV5-5 | TGTGCCAGCAGCTTGGGGGGGCCGGTAGCGCAGTATTTT | CASSLGGPVAQYF
TRBJ2-1 | 14 | few | - | TRBV20-1 | TGCAGTGCTAGAGATCCGCCCGGGGCCGGTGAGCAGTTCTTC | CSARDPPGAGEQFF
TRBJ2-1 | 15 | few | TRBD2 | TRBV7-3 | TGTGCCAGCAGCTTCGCGGGAGTGGTCTACAATGAGCAGTTCTTC | CASSFAGVVYNEQFF
TRBJ2-7 | 15 | - | - | TRBV20-1 | TGCAGTGCTAGAGATCAGGCAGGGTCGTCCTACGAGCAGTACTTC | CSARDQAGSSYEQYF
TRBJ2-3 | 16 | many | TRBD1 | TRBV7-2 | TGTGCCAGCAGCCCAGCCGGGGACAGGGGGAGTGGTACGCAGTATTTT | CASSPAGDRGSGTQYF
TRBJ2-5 | 13 | many | - | TRBV12-3/TRBV12-4 | TGTGCCAGCAGTTTAAACCAGCGAGAGACCCAGTACTTC | CASSLNQRETQYF
TRBJ2-3 | 15 | many | - | TRBV7-6 | TGTGCCAGCAGCTTTCGCCAGGGCAGCACAGATACGCAGTATTTT | CASSFRQGSTDTQYF
TRBJ1-1 | 14 | - | - | TRBV7-9 | TGTGCCAGCAGCCTCACGGCTCTGAACACTGAAGCTTTCTTT | CASSLTALNTEAFF
TRBJ2-7 | 16 | - | TRBD2 | TRBV27 | TGTGCCAGCAGTTTATTCGCTAGCGGGGTGGGCAACGAGCAGTACTTC | CASSLFASGVGNEQYF
TRBJ2-5 | 15 | - | - | TRBV18 | TGTGCCAGCTCATCGTTGTCACTCCGGGAAGAGACCCAGTACTTC | CASSSLSLREETQYF
TRBJ2-7 | 14 | - | - | TRBV7-2 | TGTGCCAGCAGCTCCCAACGGGGCTCCTACGAGCAGTACTTC | CASSSQRGSYEQYF
TRBJ2-6 | 17 | few | - | TRBV5-1 | TGCGCCAGCAGCCGTGAGGGGGTAAGCTCTGGGGCCAACGTCCTGACTTTC | CASSREGVSSGANVLTF
TRBJ2-7 | 15 | few | TRBD2 | TRBV2 | TGTGCCAGCAGTGATGTTAGCGGGAGTCTCAGCGAGCAGTACTTC | CASSDVSGSLSEQYF
TRBJ2-5 | 13 | many | TRBD2 | TRBV7-2 | TGTGCCAGCACCCTAGCGGGGAAAGAGACCCAGTACTTC | CASTLAGKETQYF
TRBJ1-2 | 14 | - | - | TRBV29-1 | TGCAGCGTTGAACCCTTTACAGGGAACTATGGCTACACCTTC | CSVEPFTGNYGYTF
TRBJ2-3 | 17 | many | - | TRBV24-1 | TGTGCCACCAGTCCCGTTGGGATAGGGGGTAGCACAGATACGCAGTATTTT | CATSPVGIGGSTDTQYF
TRBJ2-2 | 12 | many | - | TRBV20-1 | TGCAGTGCACACCAAGGAGCCGGGGAGCTGTTTTTT | CSAHQGAGELFF